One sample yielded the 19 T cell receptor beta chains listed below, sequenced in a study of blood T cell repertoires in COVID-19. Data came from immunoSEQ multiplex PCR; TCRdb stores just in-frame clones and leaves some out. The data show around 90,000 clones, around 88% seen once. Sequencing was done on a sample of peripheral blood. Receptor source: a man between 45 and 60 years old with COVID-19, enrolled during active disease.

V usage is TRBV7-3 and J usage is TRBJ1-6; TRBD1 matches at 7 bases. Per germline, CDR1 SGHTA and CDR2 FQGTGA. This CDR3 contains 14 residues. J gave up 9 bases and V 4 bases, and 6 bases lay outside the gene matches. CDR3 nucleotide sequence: TGTGCCAGCAGCTACGACAGGGATGGTTCACCCCTCCACTTT. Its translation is CASSYDRDGSPLHF.

This chain's CDR3 is CASSLPRTGDGTQYF. The CDR3 nucleotides read TGTGCCAGCAGCTTGCCGCGGACAGGGGATGGGACCCAGTACTTC. The V call is TRBV5-5, the J call TRBJ2-5; 9 bases map to TRBD1. V dropped 1 base and J dropped 7; count of bases not matched to a gene: 8. This CDR3 is built from 15 residues. Germline CDR1 is SGHKS and CDR2 is YYEKEE (reference sequence).

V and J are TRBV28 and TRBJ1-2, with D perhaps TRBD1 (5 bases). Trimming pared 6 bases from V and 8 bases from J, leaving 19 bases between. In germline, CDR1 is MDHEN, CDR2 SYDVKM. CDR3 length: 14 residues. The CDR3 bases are TGTGCCAGCAGACTGGGACTTGCCCCCGGGGGCTACACCTTC. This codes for CASRLGLAPGGYTF.

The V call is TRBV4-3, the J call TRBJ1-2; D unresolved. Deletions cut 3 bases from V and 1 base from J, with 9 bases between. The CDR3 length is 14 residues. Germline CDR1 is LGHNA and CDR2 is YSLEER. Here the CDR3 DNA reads TGCGCCAGCAGCCAGACCAGGCTTAACTATGGCTACACCTTC. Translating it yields CASSQTRLNYGYTF.

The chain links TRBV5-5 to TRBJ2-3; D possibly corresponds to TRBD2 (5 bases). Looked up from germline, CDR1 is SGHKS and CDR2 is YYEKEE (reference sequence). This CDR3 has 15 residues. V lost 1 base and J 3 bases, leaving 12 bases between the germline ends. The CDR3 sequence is CASSLIKGVTDTQYF. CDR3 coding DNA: TGTGCCAGCAGCTTGATAAAGGGAGTGACAGATACGCAGTATTTT.

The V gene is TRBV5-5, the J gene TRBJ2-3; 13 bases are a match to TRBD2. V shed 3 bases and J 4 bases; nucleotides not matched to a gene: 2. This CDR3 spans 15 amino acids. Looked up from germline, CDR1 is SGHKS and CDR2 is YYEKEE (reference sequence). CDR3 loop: CASSWTSGGSDTQYF. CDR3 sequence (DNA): TGTGCCAGCAGCTGGACTAGCGGGGGTTCAGATACGCAGTATTTT.

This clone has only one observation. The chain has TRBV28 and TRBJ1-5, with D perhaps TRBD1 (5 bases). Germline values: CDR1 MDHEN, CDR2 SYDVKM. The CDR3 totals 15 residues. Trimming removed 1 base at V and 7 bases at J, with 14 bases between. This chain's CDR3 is CASSLLRGAGQPQHF. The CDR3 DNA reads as TGTGCCAGCAGTTTATTACGGGGCGCGGGGCAGCCCCAGCATTTT. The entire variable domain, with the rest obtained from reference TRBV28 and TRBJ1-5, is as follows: DVKVTQSSRYLVKRTGEKVFLECVQDMDHENMFWYRQDPGLGLRLIYFSYDVKMKEKGDIPEGYSVSREKKERFSLILESASTNQTSMYLCASSLLRGAGQPQHFGDGTRLSIL.

CDR3: CASSPRETQYF. CDR3 sequence (DNA): TGTGCCAGCAGCCCCCGGGAGACCCAGTACTTC. This chain uses TRBV13 with TRBJ2-5; D unresolved. The CDR3 contains 11 residues. Trimming cost V 5 bases and J 5 bases, with 6 bases left between them. Looked up from germline, CDR1 is PRHDT and CDR2 is FYEKMQ (reference sequence).

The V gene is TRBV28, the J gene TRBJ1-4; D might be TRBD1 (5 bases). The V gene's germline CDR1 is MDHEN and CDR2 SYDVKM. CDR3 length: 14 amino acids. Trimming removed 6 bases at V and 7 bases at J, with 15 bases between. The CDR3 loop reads CASRGGVTGEKLFF. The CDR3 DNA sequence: TGTGCCAGCAGGGGGGGGGTGACGGGTGAAAAACTGTTTTTT.

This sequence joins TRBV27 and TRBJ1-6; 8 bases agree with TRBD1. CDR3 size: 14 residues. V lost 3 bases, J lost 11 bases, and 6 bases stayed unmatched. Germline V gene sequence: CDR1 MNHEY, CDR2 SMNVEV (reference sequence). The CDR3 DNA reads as TGTGCCAGCAGTTTCTGGACAGGGTTAACACCCCTCCACTTT. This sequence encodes CASSFWTGLTPLHF.

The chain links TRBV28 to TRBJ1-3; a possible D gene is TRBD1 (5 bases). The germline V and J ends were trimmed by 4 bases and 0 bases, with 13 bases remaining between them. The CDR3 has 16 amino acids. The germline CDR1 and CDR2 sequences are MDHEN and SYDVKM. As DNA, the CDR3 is TGTGCCAGCAGTTCCCTGGGCAGGGCCTCTGGAAACACCATATATTTT. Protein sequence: CASSSLGRASGNTIYF.

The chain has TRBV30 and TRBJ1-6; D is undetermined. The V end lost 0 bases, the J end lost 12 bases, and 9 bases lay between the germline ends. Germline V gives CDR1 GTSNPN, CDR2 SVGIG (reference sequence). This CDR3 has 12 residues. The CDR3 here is CAWSVLKLPLHF. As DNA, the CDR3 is TGTGCCTGGAGTGTACTAAAATTACCCCTCCACTTT.

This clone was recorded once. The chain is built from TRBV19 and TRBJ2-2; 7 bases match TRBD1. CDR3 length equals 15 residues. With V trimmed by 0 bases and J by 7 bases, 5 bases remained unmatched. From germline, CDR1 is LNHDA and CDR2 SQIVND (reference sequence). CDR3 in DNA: TGTGCCAGTAGTATAGACAGGGGGTGGATCGGGGAGCTGTTTTTT. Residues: CASSIDRGWIGELFF.

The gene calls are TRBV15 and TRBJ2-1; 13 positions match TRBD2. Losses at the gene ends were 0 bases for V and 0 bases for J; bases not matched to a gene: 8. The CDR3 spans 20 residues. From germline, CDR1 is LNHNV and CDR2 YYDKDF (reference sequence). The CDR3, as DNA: TGTGCCACCAGCAGAGATATAAGGACTAGCGGGGGAAGCTCCTACAATGAGCAGTTCTTC. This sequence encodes CATSRDIRTSGGSSYNEQFF.

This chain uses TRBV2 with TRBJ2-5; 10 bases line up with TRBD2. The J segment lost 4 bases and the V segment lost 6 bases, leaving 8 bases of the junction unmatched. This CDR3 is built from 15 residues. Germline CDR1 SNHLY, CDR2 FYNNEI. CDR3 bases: TGTGCCAGCAGGCCCTGGGCTAGCGGGGGAGAGACCCAGTACTTC. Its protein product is CASRPWASGGETQYF.

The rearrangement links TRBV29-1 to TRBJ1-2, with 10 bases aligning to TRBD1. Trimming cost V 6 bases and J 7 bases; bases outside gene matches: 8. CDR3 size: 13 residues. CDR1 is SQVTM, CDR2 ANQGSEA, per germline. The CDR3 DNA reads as TGCAGCGTGGCGGGACAGGGGATCTCTGGCTACACCTTC. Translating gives CSVAGQGISGYTF.

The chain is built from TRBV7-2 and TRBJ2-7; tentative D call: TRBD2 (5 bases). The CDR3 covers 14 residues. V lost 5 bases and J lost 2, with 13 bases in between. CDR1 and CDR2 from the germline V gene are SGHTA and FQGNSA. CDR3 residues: CASSAPWRPYEQYF. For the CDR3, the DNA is TGTGCCAGCAGCGCGCCTTGGAGGCCCTACGAGCAGTACTTC.

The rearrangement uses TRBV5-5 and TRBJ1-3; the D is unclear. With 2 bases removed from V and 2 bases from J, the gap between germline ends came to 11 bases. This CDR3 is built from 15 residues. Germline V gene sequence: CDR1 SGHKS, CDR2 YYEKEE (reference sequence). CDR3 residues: CASSFGGLTGNTIYF. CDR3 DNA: TGTGCCAGCAGCTTCGGAGGGTTGACTGGAAACACCATATATTTT.

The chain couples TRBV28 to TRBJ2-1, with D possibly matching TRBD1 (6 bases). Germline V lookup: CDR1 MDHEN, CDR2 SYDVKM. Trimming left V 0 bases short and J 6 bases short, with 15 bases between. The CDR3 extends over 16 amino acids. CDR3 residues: CASSLWGQGYLNEQFF. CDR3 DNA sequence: TGTGCCAGCAGTTTATGGGGGCAGGGGTATCTCAATGAGCAGTTCTTC.